The next 15 T cell receptor beta chains were all read from a single sample in a study of cytomegalovirus exposure and HLA in healthy donors. PCR primers comprised 60 Vbeta and 13 Jbeta primers. Sequenced by immunoSEQ multiplex PCR; TCRdb stores in-frame clones only, minus some. Seen here are over 110,000 clones, roughly 73% observed once, and the top ten hold over 1%. Material: PBMCs. The receptor set was obtained from a woman aged 40 to 49 in good health and CMV-seronegative.

The chain carries TRBV11-2 and TRBJ2-2, with 10 bases matching TRBD2. V dropped 1 base and J dropped 7; count of bases not matched to a gene: 6. Germline V gene data show CDR1 as SGHAT and CDR2 as FQNNGV. The CDR3 totals 16 residues. CDR3 sequence (DNA): TGTGCCAGCAGCTTAGGTCTAGCGGGGGATCTCGGGGAGCTGTTTTTT. Its translation is CASSLGLAGDLGELFF.

The V and J genes are TRBV7-9 and TRBJ2-2; TRBD1 aligns across 11 bases. The CDR3 covers 16 residues. V shed 5 bases and J 3 bases; nucleotides not matched to a gene: 5. Germline assignment: CDR1 SEHNR and CDR2 FQNEAQ (reference sequence). In nucleotides, the CDR3 is TGTGCCAGCAGCGCGGACAGGGGGCAGCACACCGGGGAGCTGTTTTTT. Translation: CASSADRGQHTGELFF.

This clone appeared once. The V and J genes are TRBV11-2 and TRBJ1-5; weak D call: TRBD1 (6 bases). Germline-derived CDR1 and CDR2 are SGHAT and FQNNGV. The CDR3 length is 15 residues. V lost 5 bases and J lost 2, with 13 bases in between. CDR3 region: CASSIQGTRNQPQHF. In DNA, the CDR3 is TGTGCCAGCAGCATACAGGGTACGCGCAATCAGCCCCAGCATTTT.

CDR3 in amino acids: CASSPGLAGGVGDEQFF. The CDR3 DNA reads as TGTGCCAGCAGCCCCGGACTAGCGGGGGGAGTTGGTGATGAGCAGTTCTTC. V is TRBV11-3 and J is TRBJ2-1; 14 bases fit TRBD2. The CDR3 is made up of 17 amino acids. The germline CDR1 and CDR2 sequences are SGHNT and YENEEA. The junction had 11 bases not matched to a gene; V was cut back by 5 bases and J by 8 bases. Together with reference TRBV11-3 and TRBJ2-1, the CDR3 gives the full variable domain: EAGVVQSPRYKIIEKKQPVAFWCNPISGHNTLYWYLQNLGQGPELLIRYENEEAVDDSQLPKDRFSAERLKGVDSTLKIQPAELGDSAVYLCASSPGLAGGVGDEQFFGPGTRLTVL.

The rearrangement uses TRBV19 and TRBJ2-5; D ambiguous. Trimming took 6 bases from V and 6 from J, leaving 14 bases between them. The CDR3 is 13 residues long. Germline loops: CDR1 LNHDA, CDR2 SQIVND (reference sequence). CDR3 sequence reads: CASSPGLLKTQYF. The CDR3 coding sequence is TGTGCCAGTAGCCCGGGTCTCTTGAAGACCCAGTACTTC.

J is TRBJ1-2 and V is TRBV6-5; unclear D gene. In germline, CDR1 is MNHEY, CDR2 SVGAGI. This CDR3 is built from 13 residues. V was shortened by 11 bases and J by 4 bases, with 17 bases between the two germline ends. The CDR3 here is CAGRLGFRYGYTF. The CDR3 DNA reads TGTGCCGGCCGCCTAGGATTCCGCTATGGCTACACCTTC.

This clone was counted ten times or more. The rearrangement uses TRBV10-3 and TRBJ2-7; 12 positions agree with TRBD1. The CDR3 covers 14 residues. Germline CDR1 and CDR2: ENHRY and SYGVKD. V trimming: 2 bases; J trimming: 6 bases; junction bases outside the gene matches: 2. CDR3 amino acids: CAISEGTGGREQYV. In DNA form, the CDR3 reads TGTGCCATCAGTGAGGGGACAGGGGGCCGCGAGCAGTACGTC.

The chain is built from TRBV29-1 and TRBJ1-1, with 7 bases lining up with TRBD1. The germline V gene has CDR1 SQVTM and CDR2 ANQGSEA. The CDR3 extends over 14 amino acids. V was clipped by 2 bases and J by 1 base; unmatched bases: 4. CDR3 nucleotides: TGCAGCGTTGAACCCGGGACAGCGAACACTGAAGCTTTCTTT. This gives the protein CSVEPGTANTEAFF.

In its sample, this clone was seen a few times. The genes are TRBV11-2 and TRBJ1-2, with 12 bases fitting TRBD1. The V gene's germline CDR1 is SGHAT and CDR2 FQNNGV. The length of the CDR3 is 15 residues. Trimming cost V 5 bases and J 4 bases; bases outside gene matches: 5. The CDR3 sequence is CASSIGTGGFYGYTF. The CDR3 bases are TGTGCCAGCAGCATTGGGACAGGGGGCTTCTATGGCTACACCTTC.

V is TRBV7-9 and J is TRBJ2-7; TRBD1 agrees at 9 bases. V was pared by 5 bases and J by 8 bases, with 4 bases of the junction left unmatched. Looked up from germline, CDR1 is SEHNR and CDR2 is FQNEAQ (reference sequence). This CDR3 is built from 12 residues. The CDR3 here is CASSPGTGKQYF. The CDR3 coding sequence is TGTGCCAGCAGCCCCGGGACAGGGAAGCAGTACTTC.

Only one count was recorded for this clone. This sequence joins TRBV7-9 and TRBJ1-1; a weak D match, TRBD1 (5 bases). Germline CDR1 SEHNR, CDR2 FQNEAQ (reference sequence). Trimming cost V 3 bases and J 10 bases, with 12 bases left between them. CDR3 length: 12 amino acids. The CDR3 here is CASSFQGTRAFF. The CDR3 coding sequence is TGTGCCAGCAGCTTCCAGGGCACCAGAGCTTTCTTT.

The CDR3 coding sequence is TGTGCCAGCAGAGACATGACCTATGGCTACACCTTC. Translating gives CASRDMTYGYTF. The chain has TRBV2 and TRBJ1-2; D not certain. The CDR3 loop spans 12 amino acids. Trimming stripped 6 bases from V and 4 bases from J, with 9 bases between. Germline CDR1 reads SNHLY; CDR2 reads FYNNEI.

This clone was recorded a few times. The V and J genes are TRBV5-1 and TRBJ2-1; 11 bases align to TRBD1. The germline V gene has CDR1 SGHRS and CDR2 YFSETQ. V shed 3 bases and J 5 bases; nucleotides not matched to a gene: 10. The CDR3 has 17 amino acids. In DNA, the CDR3 is TGCGCCAGCAGCTCCCCGGACAGGGGGCGGCAAAACAATGAGCAGTTCTTC. Amino acid sequence: CASSSPDRGRQNNEQFF. The full variable domain, rest sourced from reference TRBV5-1 and TRBJ2-1, is KAGVTQTPRYLIKTRGQQVTLSCSPISGHRSVSWYQQTPGQGLQFLFEYFSETQRNKGNFPGRFSGRQFSNSRSEMNVSTLELGDSALYLCASSSPDRGRQNNEQFFGPGTRLTVL.

The rearrangement links TRBV9 to TRBJ2-3, with 7 positions matching TRBD1. CDR3 length: 16 residues. Trimming removed 0 bases from V and 0 bases from J; junction bases left unmatched: 4. Germline values: CDR1 SGDLS, CDR2 YYNGEE. CDR3 in DNA: TGTGCCAGCAGCGTAGCGGGGACAGCTAGCACAGATACGCAGTATTTT. This translates into CASSVAGTASTDTQYF. The whole variable domain, remainder taken from reference TRBV9 and TRBJ2-3, is DSGVTQTPKHLITATGQRVTLRCSPRSGDLSVYWYQQSLDQGLQFLIQYYNGEERAKGNILERFSAQQFPDLHSELNLSSLELGDSALYFCASSVAGTASTDTQYFGPGTRLTVL.

The table lists this clone with a count of one. The rearrangement uses TRBV5-1 and TRBJ2-7; possible D gene TRBD1, 5 bases. From germline, CDR1 is SGHRS and CDR2 YFSETQ. This CDR3 has 15 residues. Trimming pared 1 base from V and 6 bases from J, leaving 17 bases between. The CDR3 DNA reads TGCGCCAGCAGCTTGACTCCAGGGTCGCCAAGCGAGCAGTACTTC. It yields the protein CASSLTPGSPSEQYF.